A selection of T cell receptor beta chains follows, all from one sample in a study of cytotoxic CD8 clonotypes in ibrutinib-treated CLL. Sequencing used immunoSEQ multiplex PCR; TCRdb keeps in-frame clones, though not all of them. This sample has under 300,000 clones; 76% occur once, and the top ten carry approximately 5.1%. The specimen comprised PBMCs, sampled at disease progression, from a patient treated with ibrutinib. Receptors originate from a human donor with chronic lymphocytic leukemia. Each CDR3 is given with its conserved first and last residue. Each record gives: D gene, clone size, J gene, V gene, CDR3 protein, CDR3 DNA. D genes are given only for firm matches. Expanded clones get a size class; other rows say once, few or many, or leave the size out.

>TRBD1|NA|TRBJ1-2|TRBV19
CASSNRDRVIYGYTF
TGTGCCAGTAGCAACAGGGACAGGGTGATCTATGGCTACACCTTC
>NA|NA|TRBJ2-1|TRBV29-1
CSVDYEQHQGNEQFF
TGCAGCGTTGATTACGAACAACACCAGGGCAATGAGCAGTTCTTC
>NA|NA|TRBJ2-3|TRBV5-1
CASSFGTDTQYF
TGCGCCAGCAGCTTCGGGACAGATACGCAGTATTTT
>TRBD1|NA|TRBJ2-1|TRBV6-5
CASYDRVREFF
TGTGCCAGCTACGACAGGGTCCGGGAGTTCTTC
>NA|NA|TRBJ2-7|TRBV2
CASTGSHYEQYF
TGTGCCAGCACAGGTTCCCACTACGAGCAGTACTTC
>NA|NA|TRBJ1-4|TRBV19
CASSTAGTEKLFF
TGTGCCAGTAGTACCGCCGGAACTGAAAAACTGTTTTTT
>NA|NA|TRBJ2-1|TRBV7-6
CASSAGTYNEQFF
TGTGCCAGCAGTGCGGGGACCTACAATGAGCAGTTCTTC
>TRBD2|NA|TRBJ2-7|TRBV4-2
CASSARLAGGYEQYF
TGTGCCAGCAGTGCCCGGCTAGCGGGGGGTTACGAGCAGTACTTC
>TRBD2|NA|TRBJ2-5|TRBV4-1
CASSQGGSQETQYF
TGCGCCAGCAGCCAGGGGGGGAGTCAAGAGACCCAGTACTTC
>TRBD2|NA|TRBJ2-2|TRBV10-2
CASSVLAGEGELFF
TGCGCCAGCAGTGTCCTAGCGGGGGAAGGGGAGCTGTTTTTT
>TRBD2|NA|TRBJ2-3|TRBV7-2
CASSRSGGASDTQYF
TGTGCCAGCAGCCGTAGCGGGGGGGCTTCGGATACGCAGTATTTT
>NA|few|TRBJ1-2|TRBV2
CASRGTPNYGYTF
TGTGCCAGCAGGGGGACACCCAACTATGGCTACACCTTC
>NA|NA|TRBJ1-2|TRBV9
CASSVVRGTYGYTF
TGTGCCAGCAGCGTAGTTAGGGGTACCTATGGCTACACCTTC
>NA|NA|TRBJ2-3|TRBV9
CASSAGSLYGGYTDTQYF
TGTGCCAGCAGCGCTGGGTCCCTTTATGGGGGCTACACAGATACGCAGTATTTT
>NA|NA|TRBJ2-7|TRBV2
CASSVEGTAYEQYF
TGTGCCAGCAGTGTGGAGGGAACGGCCTACGAGCAGTACTTC
>NA|NA|TRBJ1-3|TRBV14
CASSQGTAGNTIYF
TGTGCCAGCAGCCAAGGGACGGCTGGAAACACCATATATTTT
>TRBD1|few|TRBJ1-5|TRBV7-8
CASSYAPGGWDQPQHF
TGTGCCAGCAGCTACGCCCCAGGGGGCTGGGATCAGCCCCAGCATTTT
>NA|few|TRBJ1-5|TRBV6-1
CASSEVWGDQPQHF
TGTGCCAGCAGTGAAGTTTGGGGGGATCAGCCCCAGCATTTT
>TRBD2|NA|TRBJ2-1|TRBV5-4
CASSLSKREPSNEQFF
TGTGCCAGCAGCTTGAGTAAGCGGGAGCCCTCCAATGAGCAGTTCTTC
>TRBD1|few|TRBJ2-7|TRBV4-1
CASSDGQGYEQYF
TGCGCCAGCAGCGACGGACAGGGCTACGAGCAGTACTTC
>NA|NA|TRBJ2-7|TRBV7-8
CASSLFIGSARDEQYF
TGTGCCAGCAGCTTATTTATCGGGTCGGCTCGGGACGAGCAGTACTTC
>NA|few|TRBJ1-5|TRBV4-1
CASSQDRGWQPQHF
TGCGCCAGCAGCCAAGATAGGGGTTGGCAGCCCCAGCATTTT